The present T cell receptor beta chain was sequenced within a study of Graves' ophthalmopathy and Graves' hyperthyroidism. Study-wide results and limits: For separating ophthalmopathy from stable hyperthyroidism, a 13-signature model gave around 86% sensitivity and roughly 79% specificity.

In germline, CDR1 is SGHNT, CDR2 YYREEE (reference sequence). V was clipped by 4 bases and J by 3 bases, with 14 bases between them. The CDR3 contains 16 residues. In its sample, this clonotype was seen once. The antigen is not known. Amplification targeted the TCR beta CDR3 regions, with RNA transcripts as the source material. In the first round, RT-PCR was carried out with HTBI primers, and a multiplex PCR formed the second round. Using its own MiXCR run on the multiplex PCR reads, TCRdb lists one record per CDR3 protein. The sample records over 200,000 distinct CDR3 sequences, roughly 29% being singletons.

This chain joins TRBV5-4 and TRBJ1-6; possibly TRBD1 for D (5 bases). The receptor was derived from a man between 50 and 59 years old with Graves' ophthalmopathy. Sequencing used peripheral blood. CDR3 in DNA: TGTGCCAGCAGCGGCGCCGGGACCATCTATAATTCACCCCTCCACTTT. It yields the protein CASSGAGTIYNSPLHF.